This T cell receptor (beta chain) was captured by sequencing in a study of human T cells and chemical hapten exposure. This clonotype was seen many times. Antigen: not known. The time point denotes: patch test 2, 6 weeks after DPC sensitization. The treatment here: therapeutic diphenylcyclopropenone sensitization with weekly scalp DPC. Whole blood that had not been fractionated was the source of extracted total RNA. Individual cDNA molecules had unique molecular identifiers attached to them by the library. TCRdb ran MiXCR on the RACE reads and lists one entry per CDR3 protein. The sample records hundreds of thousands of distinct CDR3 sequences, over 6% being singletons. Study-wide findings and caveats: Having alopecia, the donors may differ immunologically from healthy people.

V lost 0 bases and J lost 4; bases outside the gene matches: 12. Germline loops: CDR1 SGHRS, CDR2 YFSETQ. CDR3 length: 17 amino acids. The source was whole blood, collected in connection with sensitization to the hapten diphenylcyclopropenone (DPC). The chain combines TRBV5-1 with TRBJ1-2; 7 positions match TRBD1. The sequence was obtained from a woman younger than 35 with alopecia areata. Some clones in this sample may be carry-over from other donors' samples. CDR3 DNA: TGCGCCAGCAGCTTGGCCCGAACAGGGGAGATGCGCTATGGCTACACCTTC. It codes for CASSLARTGEMRYGYTF.